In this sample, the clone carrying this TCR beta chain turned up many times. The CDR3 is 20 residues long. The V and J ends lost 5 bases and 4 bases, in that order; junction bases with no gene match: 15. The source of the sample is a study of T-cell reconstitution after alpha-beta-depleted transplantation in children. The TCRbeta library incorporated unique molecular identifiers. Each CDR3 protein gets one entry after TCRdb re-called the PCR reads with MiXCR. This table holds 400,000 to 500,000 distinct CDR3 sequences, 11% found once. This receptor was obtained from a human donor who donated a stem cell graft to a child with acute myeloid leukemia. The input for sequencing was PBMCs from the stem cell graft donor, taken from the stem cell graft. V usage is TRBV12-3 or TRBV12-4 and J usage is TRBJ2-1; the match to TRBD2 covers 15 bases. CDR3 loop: CASSPLGLAGGQTKYNEQFF. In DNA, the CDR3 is TGTGCCAGCAGTCCCCTGGGACTAGCGGGAGGACAGACAAAGTACAATGAGCAGTTCTTC.